The T cell receptor (beta chain) under discussion was sequenced for a study of CD8+ T cells in alopecia areata. Germline-derived CDR1 and CDR2 are SEHNR and FQNEAQ (reference sequence). This CDR3 is 16 amino acids long. Trimming stripped 5 bases from V and 2 bases from J, with 15 bases between. In each case, RNA was isolated and then reverse transcribed into cDNA as the sequencing template. TCRdb keeps only in-frame clones here, not all; method: immunoSEQ multiplex PCR. The sample holds approximately 57,000 clones, about 96% seen once. This chain joins TRBV7-9 and TRBJ2-2; the D is unclear. This TCR derives from a human donor with alopecia areata. This specimen was CD8+ T cells sorted from blood, taken at week 0. The CDR3 nucleotides are TGTGCCAGCAGCCCGCCTGGGTCTACAAACACCGGGGAGCTGTTTTTT. Translated, it gives CASSPPGSTNTGELFF.